Shown below are 14 T cell receptor beta chains from a single sample sequenced in a study of multiple sclerosis patients with progressive multifocal leukoencephalopathy. Clones were read by immunoSEQ multiplex PCR, and TCRdb kept only the in-frame ones, dropping some. The sample comprises approximately 31,000 clones, about 90% of which are singletons, and more than 3% rests with the top ten. As to time point: time of PML onset. This sample comprised PBMCs, obtained from a patient treated with natalizumab. Receptors originate from a human donor with progressive multifocal leukoencephalopathy.

The chain uses TRBV25-1 and TRBJ1-1; D call uncertain. The CDR3 runs to 15 residues. Trimming took 1 base from V and 5 from J, leaving 14 bases between them. From germline, CDR1 is MGHDK and CDR2 SYGVNS. The CDR3 region has the DNA TGTGCCAGCAGTGAATGGTTGCAAACGGGGACTGAAGCTTTCTTT. Protein product: CASSEWLQTGTEAFF.

The chain employs TRBV5-1 and TRBJ2-1; unclear D gene. Germline values: CDR1 SGHRS, CDR2 YFSETQ. V was shortened by 1 base and J by 6 bases, with 11 bases between the two germline ends. The CDR3 is made up of 14 amino acids. This CDR3 is CASSLLPPPNEQFF. The DNA of the CDR3 is TGCGCCAGCAGCTTGTTACCTCCACCCAATGAGCAGTTCTTC. Combining the CDR3 with reference TRBV5-1 and TRBJ2-1 gives the whole variable domain KAGVTQTPRYLIKTRGQQVTLSCSPISGHRSVSWYQQTPGQGLQFLFEYFSETQRNKGNFPGRFSGRQFSNSRSEMNVSTLELGDSALYLCASSLLPPPNEQFFGPGTRLTVL.

The rearrangement uses TRBV4-2 and TRBJ1-3; no reliable D call. Germline V gene data show CDR1 as LGHNA and CDR2 as YNFKEQ. Trimming cost V 0 bases and J 4 bases, with 10 bases left between them. The CDR3 loop spans 15 amino acids. The CDR3 DNA sequence: TGTGCCAGCAGCCAAGAGACGGTGGTGGGAAACACCATATATTTT. Protein: CASSQETVVGNTIYF.

Details on this clone: The junction differs from germline at one of its ends, possibly a read error. Other DNA sequences in the sample encode the same CDR3. CDR3 DNA sequence: TGTGCCAGCAGTGAACGGGTATCCGGGGAACTGTTTTTT. Translation: CASSERVSGELFF. J is TRBJ2-2 and V is TRBV6-4; D may be TRBD2 (5 bases). Germline V gene sequence: CDR1 MRHNA, CDR2 SNTAGT. This CDR3 region has 13 residues.

This sequence joins TRBV7-9 and TRBJ1-1, with TRBD1 matching over 9 bases. Germline CDR1 is SEHNR and CDR2 is FQNEAQ (reference sequence). CDR3 size: 14 residues. Trimming at V came to 5 bases and at J to 11 bases, leaving 12 bases not matched to a gene. The CDR3 DNA is TGTGCCAGCAGCCTATCTGGGACAGGGAAAGGCGCTTTCTTT. Its translation: CASSLSGTGKGAFF.

This clone is labeled medium-sized. The V gene is TRBV27, the J gene TRBJ2-3, with D perhaps given as TRBD1 or TRBD2 (5 bases each). V shed 1 base and J shed 10 bases, with 9 bases lying between them. Germline V lookup: CDR1 MNHEY, CDR2 SMNVEV (reference sequence). The CDR3 spans 12 residues. This CDR3 reads CASSLLGEAQYF. In nucleotides, the CDR3 is TGTGCCAGCAGTTTATTGGGGGAAGCGCAGTATTTT.

Comment on this clone: One end of the junction fails to match germline, which may point to a read error. The rearrangement uses TRBV6-6 and TRBJ1-5, with 8 bases matching TRBD1. The germline CDR1 and CDR2 sequences are MNHNY and SVGAGI (reference sequence). The CDR3 totals 16 residues. As DNA, the CDR3 is TGTGCCCGCAGCCTACCAGGGGGGGCAGGGGGCCAGCCCCAGCATTTT. Residues: CARSLPGGAGGQPQHF.

The gene calls are TRBV14 and TRBJ2-7, with a tentative D call TRBD1 (6 bases). The CDR3 sequence is 14 residues long. Germline lookup yields CDR1 SGHDN and CDR2 FVKESK. Between the trimmed V and J ends, which lost 3 bases and 3 bases, there was a span of 12 bases. The CDR3 DNA follows: TGTGCCAGCAGCCAGGCTACAGGGATCTACGAGCAGTACTTC. Its protein is CASSQATGIYEQYF.

The chain links TRBV28 to TRBJ2-1, with TRBD1 as a possible D gene (6 bases). V lost 3 bases and J 4 bases, leaving 22 bases between the germline ends. The CDR3 runs 18 residues. Germline V gene sequence: CDR1 MDHEN, CDR2 SYDVKM. The CDR3 is CASSFRVSEGQIYNEQFF. CDR3 DNA sequence: TGTGCCAGCAGTTTCAGGGTTAGTGAGGGACAAATTTACAATGAGCAGTTCTTC.

V and J are TRBV2 and TRBJ1-2; D is unresolved. Germline V CDR1 and CDR2: SNHLY, FYNNEI. This CDR3 spans 11 amino acids. With 8 bases removed from V and 8 bases from J, the gap between germline ends came to 12 bases. CDR3 nucleotide sequence: TGTGCCAGCCGATCGGAAGGGGGCTACACCTTC. Its translation is CASRSEGGYTF.

This clone was counted a single time. The chain carries TRBV7-6 and TRBJ2-1; unclear D gene. This CDR3 spans 14 amino acids. Deletions cut 5 bases from V and 6 bases from J, with 14 bases between. Germline loops: CDR1 SGHVS, CDR2 FNYEAQ. CDR3 DNA: TGTGCCAGCAGCCCAAGCCCCCTGGGCAATGAGCAGTTCTTC. Translating it yields CASSPSPLGNEQFF.

This rearrangement joins TRBV5-1 to TRBJ2-3; TRBD2 matches 11 bases. CDR1 is SGHRS, CDR2 YFSETQ, per germline. The CDR3 is made up of 19 amino acids. After removal of 0 bases from V and 2 bases from J, the junction contained 11 bases not matched to a gene. The DNA for the CDR3 is TGCGCCAGCAGCTTGGGCGGTAGCGGGAGGGCGGAGCCCACAGATACGCAGTATTTT. This codes for CASSLGGSGRAEPTDTQYF.

This clone has just one count. The chain carries TRBV7-2 and TRBJ1-6, with TRBD1 as a possible D gene (5 bases). Germline V gives CDR1 SGHTA, CDR2 FQGNSA. The CDR3 extends over 13 amino acids. V lost 0 bases and J lost 9, with 6 bases in between. CDR3 nucleotide sequence: TGTGCCAGCAGCTTAGCAGGGGTTTCACCCCTCCACTTT. This translates into CASSLAGVSPLHF.

The chain links TRBV7-9 to TRBJ2-5; D gene unclear. The V and J ends lost 4 bases and 0 bases respectively, with 0 bases between them. This CDR3 is built from 11 residues. In germline, CDR1 is SEHNR, CDR2 FQNEAQ (reference sequence). The CDR3 sequence: CASSYQETQYF. In DNA form, the CDR3 reads TGTGCCAGCAGCTACCAAGAGACCCAGTACTTC.